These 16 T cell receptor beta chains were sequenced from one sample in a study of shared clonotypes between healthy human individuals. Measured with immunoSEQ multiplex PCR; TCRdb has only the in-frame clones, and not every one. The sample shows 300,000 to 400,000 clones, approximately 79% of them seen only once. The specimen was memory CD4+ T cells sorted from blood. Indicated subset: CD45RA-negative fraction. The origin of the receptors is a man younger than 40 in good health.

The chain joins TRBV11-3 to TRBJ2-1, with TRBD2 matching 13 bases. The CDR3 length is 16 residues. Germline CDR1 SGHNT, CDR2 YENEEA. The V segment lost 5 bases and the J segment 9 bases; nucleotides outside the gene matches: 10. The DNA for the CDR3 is TGTGCCAGCAGCCCATTATGGACTAGCGGGAGTGGTGAGCAGTTCTTC. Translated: CASSPLWTSGSGEQFF.

The CDR3 loop reads CASSQEPVIGAGYTDTQYF. The CDR3 DNA reads TGCGCCAGCAGCCAAGAACCCGTTATTGGGGCGGGATACACAGATACGCAGTATTTT. The chain recombines TRBV4-3 with TRBJ2-3, with D possibly TRBD2 on 6 matching bases. The CDR3 totals 19 residues. Trimming cost V 0 bases and J 2 bases, with 21 bases left between them. Germline CDR1 LGHNA, CDR2 YSLEER.

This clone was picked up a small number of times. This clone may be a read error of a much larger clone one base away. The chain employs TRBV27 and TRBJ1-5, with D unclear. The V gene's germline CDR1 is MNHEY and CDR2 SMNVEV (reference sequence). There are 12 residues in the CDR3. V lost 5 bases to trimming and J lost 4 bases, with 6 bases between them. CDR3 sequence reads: CASSRINQPQHF. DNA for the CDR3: TGTGCCAGCAGTAGAATAAATCAGCCCCAGCATTTT.

As DNA, the CDR3 is TGTGCCATCAGCGACGGTCAGGGGGTCTATGGCTACACCTTC. It yields the protein CAISDGQGVYGYTF. J is TRBJ1-2 and V is TRBV10-3, with 7 bases that match TRBD1. The CDR3 has 14 residues. The ends lost 6 bases at V and 4 bases at J; junction bases unmatched: 8. The germline CDR1 and CDR2 sequences are ENHRY and SYGVKD.

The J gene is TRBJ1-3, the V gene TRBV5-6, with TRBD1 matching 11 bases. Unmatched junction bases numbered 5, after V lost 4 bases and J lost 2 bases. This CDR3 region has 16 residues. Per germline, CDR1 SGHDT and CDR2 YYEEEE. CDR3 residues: CASSRDRGLTGNTIYF. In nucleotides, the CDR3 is TGTGCCAGCAGCAGGGACAGGGGGTTGACTGGAAACACCATATATTTT.

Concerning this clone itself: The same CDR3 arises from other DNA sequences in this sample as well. In DNA, the CDR3 is TGTGCCAGCAGTGAGCAGGACAGGGGAGGTATCCAAGAGACCCAGTACTTC. Translating gives CASSEQDRGGIQETQYF. The chain joins TRBV25-1 to TRBJ2-5; TRBD1 agrees at 9 bases. CDR3 length: 17 residues. After removal of 3 bases from V and 1 base from J, the junction contained 9 bases not matched to a gene. CDR1 is MGHDK, CDR2 SYGVNS, per germline.

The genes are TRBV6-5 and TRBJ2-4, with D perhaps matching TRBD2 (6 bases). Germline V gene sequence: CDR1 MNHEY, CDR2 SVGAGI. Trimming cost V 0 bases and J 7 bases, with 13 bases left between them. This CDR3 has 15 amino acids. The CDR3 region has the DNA TGTGCCAGCAGTTACTCCTGGGACTCCAGCAACATTCAGTACTTC. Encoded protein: CASSYSWDSSNIQYF.

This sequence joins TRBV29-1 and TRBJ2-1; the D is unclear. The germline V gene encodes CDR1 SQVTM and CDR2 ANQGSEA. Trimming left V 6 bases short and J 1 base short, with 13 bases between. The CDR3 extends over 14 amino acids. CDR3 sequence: CSVGFMGSYNEQFF. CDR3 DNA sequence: TGCAGCGTCGGTTTTATGGGGTCCTACAATGAGCAGTTCTTC.

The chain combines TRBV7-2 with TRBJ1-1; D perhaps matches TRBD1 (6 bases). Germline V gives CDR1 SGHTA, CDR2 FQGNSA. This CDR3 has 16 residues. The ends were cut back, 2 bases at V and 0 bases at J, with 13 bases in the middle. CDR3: CASSLHQGPMNTEAFF. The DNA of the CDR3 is TGTGCCAGCAGCTTACATCAGGGGCCCATGAACACTGAAGCTTTCTTT.

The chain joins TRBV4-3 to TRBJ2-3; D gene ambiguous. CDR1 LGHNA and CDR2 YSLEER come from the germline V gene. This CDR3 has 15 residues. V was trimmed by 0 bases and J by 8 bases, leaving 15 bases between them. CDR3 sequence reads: CASSQDLVGSSTQYF. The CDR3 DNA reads TGCGCCAGCAGCCAAGATTTAGTGGGCTCTAGTACGCAGTATTTT.

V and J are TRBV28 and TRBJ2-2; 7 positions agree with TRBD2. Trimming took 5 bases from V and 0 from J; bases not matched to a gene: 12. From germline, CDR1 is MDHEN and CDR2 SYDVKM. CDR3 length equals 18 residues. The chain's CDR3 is CASSRGLKRGANTGELFF. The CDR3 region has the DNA TGTGCCAGCAGTCGGGGGTTGAAGCGGGGCGCGAACACCGGGGAGCTGTTTTTT.

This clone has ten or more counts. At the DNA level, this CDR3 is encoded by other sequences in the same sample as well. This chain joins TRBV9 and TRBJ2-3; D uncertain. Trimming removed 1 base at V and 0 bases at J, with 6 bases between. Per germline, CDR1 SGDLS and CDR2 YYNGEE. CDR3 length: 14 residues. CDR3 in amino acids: CASSVLSSTDTQYF. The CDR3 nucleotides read TGTGCCAGCAGCGTACTCAGTAGCACAGATACGCAGTATTTT.

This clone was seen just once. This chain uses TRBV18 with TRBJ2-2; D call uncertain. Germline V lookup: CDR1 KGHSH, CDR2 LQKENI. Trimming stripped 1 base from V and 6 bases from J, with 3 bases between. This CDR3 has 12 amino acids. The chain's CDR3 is CASSPQAGELFF. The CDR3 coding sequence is TGTGCCAGCTCACCACAAGCCGGGGAGCTGTTTTTT. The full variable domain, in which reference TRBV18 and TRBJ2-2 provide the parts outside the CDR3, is NAGVMQNPRHLVRRRGQEARLRCSPMKGHSHVYWYRQLPEEGLKFMVYLQKENIIDESGMPKERFSAEFPKEGPSILRIQQVVRGDSAAYFCASSPQAGELFFGEGSRLTVL.

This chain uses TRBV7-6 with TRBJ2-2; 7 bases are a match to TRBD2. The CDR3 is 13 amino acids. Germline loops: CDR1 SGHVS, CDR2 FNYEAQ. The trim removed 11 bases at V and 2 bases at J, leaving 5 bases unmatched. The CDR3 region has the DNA TGTGCCGGGGCGGGGGTAAACACCGGGGAGCTGTTTTTT. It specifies CAGAGVNTGELFF.

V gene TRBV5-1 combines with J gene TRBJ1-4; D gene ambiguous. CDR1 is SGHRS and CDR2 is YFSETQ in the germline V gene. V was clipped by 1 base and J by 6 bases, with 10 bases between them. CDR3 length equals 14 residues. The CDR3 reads CASSLRETDEKLFF. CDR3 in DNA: TGCGCCAGCAGCTTGCGGGAGACGGATGAAAAACTGTTTTTT.

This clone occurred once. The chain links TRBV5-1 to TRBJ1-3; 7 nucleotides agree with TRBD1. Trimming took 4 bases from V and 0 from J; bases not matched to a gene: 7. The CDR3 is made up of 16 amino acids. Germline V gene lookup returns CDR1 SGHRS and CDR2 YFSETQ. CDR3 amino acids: CASSQTGDYSGNTIYF. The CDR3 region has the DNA TGCGCCAGCAGCCAAACAGGGGACTACTCTGGAAACACCATATATTTT.